Shown below are 8 T cell receptor beta chains from a single sample sequenced in a study of CD8+ T cells in alopecia areata. Cells that came from pooled cutaneous lymph nodes were sorted using CD4, CD8alpha, NKG2D, NKG2ACE and other markers. Extracted RNA was reverse transcribed into cDNA, the sequencing template. Data came from immunoSEQ multiplex PCR; TCRdb stores just in-frame clones and leaves some out. The record shows around 290,000 clones for this sample, with no singletons present. Sequencing input: CD4+ T cells sorted from a lymph node. The receptors here all came from a C3H/HeJ mouse with alopecia areata. Strain haplotype at MHC: H2-k.

A note on this clone: Here the gene names and germline are mouse. The read stops 4 residues short of the end of the CDR3; the missing end is completed from the germline J gene. The chain employs TRBV14 and TRBJ2-2; the D gene is possibly TRBD1 (5 bases). Trimming removed 1 base from V and 6 bases from J, with 10 bases in between. CDR3 size: 14 residues. The germline V gene has CDR1 SGHDT and CDR2 FRDEAV. CDR3 DNA (partial): TGTGCCAGCAGTTTCATAGGGGTCCCCGGG. Encoded protein: CASSFIGVPG. The entire CDR3 sequence reads CASSFIGVPGQLYF.

Remarks on this clone: Mouse gene names apply. The read ends 4 residues early relative to the CDR3; the germline J gene fills the gap. The chain employs TRBV5 and TRBJ2-5, with D unresolved. Germline V gene data show CDR1 as LGHNA and CDR2 as YNLKQL (reference sequence). This CDR3 contains 13 residues. The V end lost 4 bases, the J end lost 0 bases, and 5 bases lay between the germline ends. The CDR3 bases that were read are TGTGCCAGCAGCCCTTTTAACCAAGAC. Its translation: CASSPFNQD. The entire CDR3 reads CASSPFNQDTQYF.

This clone was counted a few times. The gene names given are mouse names. The CDR3 is cut off 4 residues early in the read; its end comes from the germline J gene. The chain couples TRBV19 to TRBJ2-2; D perhaps matches TRBD1 (6 bases). Between the trimmed V and J ends, which lost 3 bases and 5 bases, there was a span of 11 bases. The CDR3 loop spans 14 amino acids. CDR1 is FNHDT and CDR2 is SITEND in the germline V gene (reference sequence). The sequenced part of the CDR3 DNA is TGTGCCAGCAGTAGCAAGGGGGTTACCGGG. It codes for CASSSKGVTG. Given in full, the CDR3 is CASSSKGVTGQLYF. Complete variable domain (other parts from reference TRBV19 and TRBJ2-2): GGIITQTPKFLIGQEGQKLTLKCQQNFNHDTMYWYRQDSGKGLRLIYYSITENDLQKGDLSEGYDASREKKSSFSLTVTSAQKNEMAVFLCASSSKGVTGQLYFGEGSKLTVL.

This clone was seen more than once but under ten times. The genes are named according to mouse. With the read ending 4 residues before the CDR3 end, the germline J gene is used to fill in that end. The rearrangement links TRBV13-2 to TRBJ1-1; D is unresolved. The CDR3 length is 10 residues. Germline CDR1 and CDR2: NNHNN and SYGAGS (reference sequence). Partial CDR3 DNA: TGTGCCAGCGGTGAGGCA. It is translated as CASGEA. From start to end, the CDR3 is CASGEAEVFF.

This clone turned up a few times. Gene names and germline match the mouse. The read falls 4 residues short of the CDR3 end, and the missing part is taken from the germline J gene. The chain links TRBV19 to TRBJ1-1; D unresolved. Trimming cost V 1 base and J 0 bases, with 7 bases left between them. The CDR3 length is 14 residues. The germline V gene has CDR1 FNHDT and CDR2 SITEND (reference sequence). The DNA read from the CDR3 is TGTGCCAGCAGTATAAGAGCTGCAAACACA. It specifies CASSIRAANT. The entire CDR3 is CASSIRAANTEVFF.

This clone was observed a few times. Genes and germline are mouse. The read is 4 residues too short to cover the CDR3 end, so that end is filled in from the germline J gene. This chain joins TRBV1 and TRBJ2-5; 7 bases match TRBD1. The CDR3 length is 13 residues. Germline loops: CDR1 NSQYPW, CDR2 LRSPGD (reference sequence). This CDR3 is CTCSAGTDDTQYF. CDR3 DNA, as far as it was read: TGCACCTGCAGTGCCGGGACAGATGAC.

Remarks on this clone: Each gene name is a mouse one. Sequencing ends 4 residues short of the CDR3 end; the germline J gene provides the rest. The chain recombines TRBV13-1 with TRBJ2-1, with 10 bases lining up with TRBD2. Looked up from germline, CDR1 is NSHNY and CDR2 is SYGAGN. This CDR3 is built from 16 residues. V dropped 1 base and J dropped 3; count of bases not matched to a gene: 4. The part of the CDR3 DNA that was read is TGTGCCAGCAGTGATACAACTGGGGGGGTCTATGCT. Its translation: CASSDTTGGVYA. The whole CDR3 sequence reads CASSDTTGGVYAEQFF.

Notes on this clone: Gene names refer to mouse genes. The read finishes 4 residues shy of the CDR3 end, and the germline J gene is used to complete it. V gene TRBV5 combines with J gene TRBJ2-5; 9 bases are shared with TRBD1. V dropped 4 bases and J dropped 3; count of bases not matched to a gene: 5. Germline V gene sequence: CDR1 LGHNA, CDR2 YNLKQL (reference sequence). CDR3 length: 15 residues. CDR3 in amino acids: CASSRRDRDQDTQYF. The sequenced part of the CDR3 DNA is TGTGCCAGCAGCCGCAGGGACAGGGATCAAGAC.